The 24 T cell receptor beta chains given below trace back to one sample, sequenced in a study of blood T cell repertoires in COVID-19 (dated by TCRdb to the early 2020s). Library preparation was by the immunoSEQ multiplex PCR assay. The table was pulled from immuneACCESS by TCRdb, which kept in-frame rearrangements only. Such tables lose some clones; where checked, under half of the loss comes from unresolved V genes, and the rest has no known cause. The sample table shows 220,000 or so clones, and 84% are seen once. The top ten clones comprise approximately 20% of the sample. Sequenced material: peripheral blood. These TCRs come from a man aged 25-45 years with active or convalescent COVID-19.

The CDR3 coding sequence is TGTGCCAGCAGCTCTTCGAGTCAGCCCCAGCATTTT. It specifies CASSSSSQPQHF. V is TRBV5-6 and J is TRBJ1-5; D is uncertain. The germline V and J ends were trimmed by 3 bases and 6 bases, with 7 bases remaining between them. Germline CDR1 SGHDT, CDR2 YYEEEE. The CDR3 contains 12 residues. The full variable domain, in which reference TRBV5-6 and TRBJ1-5 provide the parts outside the CDR3, is DAGVTQSPTHLIKTRGQQVTLRCSPKSGHDTVSWYQQALGQGPQFIFQYYEEEERQRGNFPDRFSGHQFPNYSSELNVNALLLGDSALYLCASSSSSQPQHFGDGTRLSIL.

In DNA, the CDR3 is TGTGCCAGCAGTTTATACACAGGGGAAAATGGCTACACCTTC. This translates into CASSLYTGENGYTF. The chain recombines TRBV28 with TRBJ1-2, with TRBD1 identical over 7 bases. J was trimmed by 6 bases and V by 1 base; bases with no gene match: 5. The CDR3 extends over 14 amino acids. Per the germline V gene, CDR1 is MDHEN and CDR2 is SYDVKM.

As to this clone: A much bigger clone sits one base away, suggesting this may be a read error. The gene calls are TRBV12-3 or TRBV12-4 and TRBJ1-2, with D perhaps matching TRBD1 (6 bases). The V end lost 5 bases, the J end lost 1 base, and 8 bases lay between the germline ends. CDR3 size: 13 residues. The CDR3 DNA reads TGTGCCAGCAGTCCGGACAGTAACTATGGCTACACCTTC. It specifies CASSPDSNYGYTF.

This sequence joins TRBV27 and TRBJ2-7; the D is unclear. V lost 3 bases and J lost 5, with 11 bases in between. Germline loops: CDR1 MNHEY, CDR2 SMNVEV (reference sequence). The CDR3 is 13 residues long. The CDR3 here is CASSFLPNHEQYF. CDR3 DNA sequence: TGTGCCAGCAGTTTTCTCCCTAACCACGAGCAGTACTTC.

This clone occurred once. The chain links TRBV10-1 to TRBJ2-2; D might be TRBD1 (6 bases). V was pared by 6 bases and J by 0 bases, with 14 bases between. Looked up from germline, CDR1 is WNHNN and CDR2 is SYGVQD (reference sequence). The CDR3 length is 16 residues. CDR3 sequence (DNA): TGCGCCAGCAGCGTCGGACAGTTACCGAACACCGGGGAGCTGTTTTTT. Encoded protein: CASSVGQLPNTGELFF.

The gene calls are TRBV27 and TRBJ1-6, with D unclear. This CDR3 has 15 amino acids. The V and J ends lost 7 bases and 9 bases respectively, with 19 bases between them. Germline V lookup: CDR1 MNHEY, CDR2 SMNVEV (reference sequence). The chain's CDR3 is CASTRDAGYGSPLHF. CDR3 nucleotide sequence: TGTGCCAGCACCCGTGACGCAGGTTATGGTTCACCCCTCCACTTT.

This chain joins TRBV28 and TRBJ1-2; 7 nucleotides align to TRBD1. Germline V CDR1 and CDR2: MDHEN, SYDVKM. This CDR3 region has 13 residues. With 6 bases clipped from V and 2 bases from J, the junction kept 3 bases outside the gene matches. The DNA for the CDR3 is TGTGCCAGCAGGGTGACAGGGAACTATGGCTACACCTTC. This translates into CASRVTGNYGYTF.

The CDR3 nucleotides read TGTGCCAGCAGCCCTGTTTTCGGCGCAGGGTCCTACAATGAGCAGTTCTTC. Translation: CASSPVFGAGSYNEQFF. The rearrangement links TRBV7-9 to TRBJ2-1; possible D gene TRBD1, 5 bases. V lost 5 bases and J lost 1, with 18 bases in between. CDR1 and CDR2 (germline): SEHNR, FQNEAQ (reference sequence). CDR3 length equals 17 residues.

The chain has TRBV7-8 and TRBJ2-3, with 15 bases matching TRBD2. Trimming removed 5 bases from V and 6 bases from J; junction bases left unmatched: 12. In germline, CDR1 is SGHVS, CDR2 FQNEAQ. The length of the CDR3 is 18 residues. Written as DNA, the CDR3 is TGTGCCAGCAGCCCTCCCGGACTAGCGGGGGGGCTAAGGGATACGCAGTATTTT. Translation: CASSPPGLAGGLRDTQYF. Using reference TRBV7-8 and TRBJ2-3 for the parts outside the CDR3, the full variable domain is GAGVSQSPRYKVAKRGQDVALRCDPISGHVSLFWYQQALGQGPEFLTYFQNEAQLDKSGLPSDRFFAERPEGSVSTLKIQRTQQEDSAVYLCASSPPGLAGGLRDTQYFGPGTRLTVL.

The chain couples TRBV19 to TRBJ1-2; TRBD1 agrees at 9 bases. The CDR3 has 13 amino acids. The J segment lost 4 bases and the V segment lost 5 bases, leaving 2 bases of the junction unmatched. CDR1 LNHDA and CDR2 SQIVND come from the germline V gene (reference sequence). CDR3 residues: CASSPDRGYGYTF. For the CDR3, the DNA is TGTGCCAGTAGTCCGGACAGGGGCTATGGCTACACCTTC.

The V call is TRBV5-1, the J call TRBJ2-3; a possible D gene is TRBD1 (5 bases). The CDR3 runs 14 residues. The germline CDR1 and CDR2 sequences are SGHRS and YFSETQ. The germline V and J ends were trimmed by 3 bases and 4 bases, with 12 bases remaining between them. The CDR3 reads CASSWGPLADTQYF. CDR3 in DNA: TGCGCCAGCAGCTGGGGCCCCTTGGCAGATACGCAGTATTTT.

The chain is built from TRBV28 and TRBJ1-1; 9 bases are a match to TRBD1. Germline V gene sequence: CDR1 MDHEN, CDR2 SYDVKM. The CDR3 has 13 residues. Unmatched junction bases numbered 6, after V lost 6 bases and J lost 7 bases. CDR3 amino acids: CASRPTGGSEAFF. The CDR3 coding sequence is TGTGCCAGCAGACCGACAGGGGGTAGTGAAGCTTTCTTT.

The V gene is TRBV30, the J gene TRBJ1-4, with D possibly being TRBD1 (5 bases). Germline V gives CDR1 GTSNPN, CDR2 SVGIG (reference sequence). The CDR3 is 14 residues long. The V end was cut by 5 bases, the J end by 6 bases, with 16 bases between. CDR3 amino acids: CAWGAPGFDEKLFF. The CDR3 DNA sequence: TGTGCCTGGGGGGCCCCCGGGTTCGATGAAAAACTGTTTTTT. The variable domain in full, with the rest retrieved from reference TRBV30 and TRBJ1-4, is SQTIHQWPATLVQPVGSPLSLECTVEGTSNPNLYWYRQAAGRGLQLLFYSVGIGQISSEVPQNLSASRPQDRQFILSSKKLLLSDSGFYLCAWGAPGFDEKLFFGSGTQLSVL.

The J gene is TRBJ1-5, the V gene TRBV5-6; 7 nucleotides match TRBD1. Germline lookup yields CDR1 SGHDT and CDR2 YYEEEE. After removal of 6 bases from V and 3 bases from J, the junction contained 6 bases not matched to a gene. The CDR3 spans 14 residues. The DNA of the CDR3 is TGTGCCAGCACCCAGGGGGTGACCAATCAGCCCCAGCATTTT. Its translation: CASTQGVTNQPQHF.

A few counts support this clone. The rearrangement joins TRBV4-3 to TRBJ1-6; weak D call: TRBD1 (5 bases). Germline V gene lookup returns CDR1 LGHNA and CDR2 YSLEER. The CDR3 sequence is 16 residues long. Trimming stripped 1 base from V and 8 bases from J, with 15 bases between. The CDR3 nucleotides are TGCGCCAGCAGCCAAGGCCAACAGGCTCCCCATTCACCCCTCCACTTT. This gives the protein CASSQGQQAPHSPLHF.

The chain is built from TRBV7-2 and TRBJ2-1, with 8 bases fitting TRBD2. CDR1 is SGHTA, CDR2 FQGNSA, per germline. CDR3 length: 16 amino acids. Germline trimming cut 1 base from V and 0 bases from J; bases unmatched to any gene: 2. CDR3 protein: CASSLGSGSSYNEQFF. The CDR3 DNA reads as TGTGCCAGCAGCTTAGGCAGCGGGAGCTCCTACAATGAGCAGTTCTTC.

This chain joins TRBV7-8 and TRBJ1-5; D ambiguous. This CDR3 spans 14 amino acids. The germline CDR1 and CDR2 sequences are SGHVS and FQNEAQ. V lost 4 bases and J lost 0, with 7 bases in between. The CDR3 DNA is TGTGCCAGCAGCTCGACATCTAGCAATCAGCCCCAGCATTTT. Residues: CASSSTSSNQPQHF. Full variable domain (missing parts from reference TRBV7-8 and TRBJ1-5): GAGVSQSPRYKVAKRGQDVALRCDPISGHVSLFWYQQALGQGPEFLTYFQNEAQLDKSGLPSDRFFAERPEGSVSTLKIQRTQQEDSAVYLCASSSTSSNQPQHFGDGTRLSIL.

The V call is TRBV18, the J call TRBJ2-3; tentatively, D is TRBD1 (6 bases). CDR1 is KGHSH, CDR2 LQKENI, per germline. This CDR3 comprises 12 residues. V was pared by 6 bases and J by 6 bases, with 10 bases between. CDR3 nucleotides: TGTGCCAGCTCGTTTACAGGGGATACGCAGTATTTT. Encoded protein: CASSFTGDTQYF. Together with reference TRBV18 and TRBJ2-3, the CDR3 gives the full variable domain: NAGVMQNPRHLVRRRGQEARLRCSPMKGHSHVYWYRQLPEEGLKFMVYLQKENIIDESGMPKERFSAEFPKEGPSILRIQQVVRGDSAAYFCASSFTGDTQYFGPGTRLTVL.

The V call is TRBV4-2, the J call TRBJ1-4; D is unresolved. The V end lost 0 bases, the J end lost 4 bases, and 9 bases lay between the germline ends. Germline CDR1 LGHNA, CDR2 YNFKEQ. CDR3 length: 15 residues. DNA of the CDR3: TGTGCCAGCAGCCAAGATTGGCAGATTAATGAAAAACTGTTTTTT. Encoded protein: CASSQDWQINEKLFF.

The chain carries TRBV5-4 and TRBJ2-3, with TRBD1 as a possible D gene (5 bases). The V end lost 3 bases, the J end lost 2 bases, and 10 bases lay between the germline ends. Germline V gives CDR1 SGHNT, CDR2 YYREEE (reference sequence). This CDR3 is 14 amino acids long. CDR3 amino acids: CASSSHGATDTQYF. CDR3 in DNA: TGTGCCAGCAGCTCTCATGGGGCCACAGATACGCAGTATTTT.

The DNA of the CDR3 is TGTGCCTGGGGGGGCCTTGAGGCCCGGGGCACTGAAGCTTTCTTT. It is translated as CAWGGLEARGTEAFF. The chain carries TRBV30 and TRBJ1-1, with a tentative D call TRBD1 (6 bases). Between the trimmed V and J ends, which lost 5 bases and 4 bases, there was a span of 20 bases. The CDR3 contains 15 residues. Germline V gene sequence: CDR1 GTSNPN, CDR2 SVGIG (reference sequence).

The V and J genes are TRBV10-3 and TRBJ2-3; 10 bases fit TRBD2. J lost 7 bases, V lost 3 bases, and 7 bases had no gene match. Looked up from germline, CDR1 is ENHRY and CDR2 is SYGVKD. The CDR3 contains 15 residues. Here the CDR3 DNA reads TGTGCCATCAGTGAATCTAGCGGGGGAGCGAATACGCAGTATTTT. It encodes CAISESSGGANTQYF.

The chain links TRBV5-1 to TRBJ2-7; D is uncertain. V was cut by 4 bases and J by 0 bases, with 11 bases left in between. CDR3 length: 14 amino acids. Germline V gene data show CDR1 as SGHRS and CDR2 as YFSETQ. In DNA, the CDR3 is TGCGCCAGCAGCCAGACTCGGAGCTCCTACGAGCAGTACTTC. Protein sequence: CASSQTRSSYEQYF.

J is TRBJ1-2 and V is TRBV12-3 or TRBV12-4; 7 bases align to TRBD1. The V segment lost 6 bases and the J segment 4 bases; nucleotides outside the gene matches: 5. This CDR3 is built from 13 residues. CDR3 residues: CASSPQGGYGYTF. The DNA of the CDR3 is TGTGCCAGCAGCCCGCAGGGGGGCTATGGCTACACCTTC.